The entry below describes one T cell receptor beta chain. Its antigen specificity is not known. This clone may be a read error of a much larger clone one base away. This entry is derived from a study of naive and memory T cell subsets (dated by TCRdb to about 2017). Background on the whole study: The figure summarizing the skin biopsy and whole blood samples listed around ten blood donors, 7 tuberculin skin test biopsies and 3 saline control biopsies. PCR2 was typically run as a SYBR Green qPCR and stopped at a set threshold, although low-input samples could use end-point PCR of around 6 cycles instead. What the study reported, not specific to this receptor: The potential sensitivity of the RNA-based method to TCR transcript changes with T cell activation and differentiation was acknowledged.

Using 3' ligation of a UMI-containing oligonucleotide to TCR cDNA, the study laid out a robust and sensitive protocol to amplify, sequence and analyze TCRs. For whole blood analysis, about 2.6 ml of peripheral blood was collected from healthy adult volunteers into Tempus tubes, and RNA was extracted following the manufacturer's instructions. Before reverse transcription, total RNA that had not been cell sorted was treated with RQ1 DNase, with a target input of about 1 to 1000 ng. Libraries were prepared from skin biopsies and whole blood to test how robust the pipeline was in samples where T cells are a minority population. The germline V gene (reference sequence) sets CDR1 to DFQATT and CDR2 to SNEGSKA. From the cysteine through the phenylalanine, the CDR3 covers 14 amino acids. Kept here is only the CDR3 DNA, which spans 42 bases and is read in frame from base 1. Receptor libraries were prepared by 5' RACE. The ligated cDNA was amplified in four rounds of PCR with nested alpha and beta constant region primers together with the SP2 primer. TCR RNA was reverse transcribed with SuperScript IV using alpha and beta constant region primers for the blood and skin samples. T4 RNA ligase 1 was used to ligate an oligonucleotide containing the Illumina SP2 primer and a UMI to the 3' end of the cDNA. To prevent hairpin formation, the 12-nucleotide UMI was made up of two random hexamers with an eight-base spacer between them. TCR alpha and beta chain libraries were processed separately from the second PCR onward, with dual indexing for multiplexing. After pooling, the indexed libraries were analyzed by capillary electrophoresis and sequenced on either an Illumina MiSeq or NextSeq. To boost base diversity and improve cluster recognition, PhiX DNA at about 4.5-8% was spiked into the libraries. Under the source paper's analysis protocol: Demultiplexor took UMIs from read 2, joined the UMIs to the TCR sequence from read 1, and separated reads according to sample indices. V and J genes and V-J junctions were identified by Decombinator, which gave every TCR a five-part identifier that included V and J deletions. Collapsinator relied on UMIs to correct both sequencing errors and PCR amplification heterogeneity, producing a UMI-based abundance for each TCR. CDR3Translator turned identifiers into nucleotide sequence, translated that sequence into amino acids, and pulled out CDR3 regions based on terminal motifs. After normalization to the amount of input RNA, error-corrected alpha and beta TCR counts from blood and skin were compared. Starting from the raw public reads, TCRdb applied fastp trimming at Q25, assembled clones with MiXCR and retained in-frame beta chains. For every CDR3 protein sequence, its rows merge into one entry that carries the most common genes and DNA. The V and J calls here are based on TCRdb, not the publication. The sample table contains about 48,000 distinct CDR3 sequences; only one count was recorded for 4.7% of them. Around 0.84% of the sample belongs to the ten largest clones.

The receptor was isolated from a female donor in good health. The sequence links TRBV20-1 to TRBJ2-1; the D gene is perhaps TRBD2, on 5 matching bases. The nucleotide sequence reads TGCAGTGCTAGCCCGGGAATCACGGGCAATGAGAAGTTCTTC. It encodes CSASPGITGNEKFF.